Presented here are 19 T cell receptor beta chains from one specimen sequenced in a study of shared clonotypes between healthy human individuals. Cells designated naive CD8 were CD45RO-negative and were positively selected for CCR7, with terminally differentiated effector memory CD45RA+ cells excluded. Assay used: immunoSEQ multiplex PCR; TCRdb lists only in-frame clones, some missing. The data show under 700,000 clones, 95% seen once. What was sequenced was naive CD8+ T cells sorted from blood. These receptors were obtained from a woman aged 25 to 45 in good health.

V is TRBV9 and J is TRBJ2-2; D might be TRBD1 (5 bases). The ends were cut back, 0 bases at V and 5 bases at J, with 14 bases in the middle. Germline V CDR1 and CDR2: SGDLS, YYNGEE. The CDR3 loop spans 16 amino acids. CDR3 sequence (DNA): TGTGCCAGCAGCGTAGCGACAGTCGGAGTGACCGGGGAGCTGTTTTTT. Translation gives CASSVATVGVTGELFF. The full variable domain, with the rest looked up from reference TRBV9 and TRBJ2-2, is DSGVTQTPKHLITATGQRVTLRCSPRSGDLSVYWYQQSLDQGLQFLIQYYNGEERAKGNILERFSAQQFPDLHSELNLSSLELGDSALYFCASSVATVGVTGELFFGEGSRLTVL.

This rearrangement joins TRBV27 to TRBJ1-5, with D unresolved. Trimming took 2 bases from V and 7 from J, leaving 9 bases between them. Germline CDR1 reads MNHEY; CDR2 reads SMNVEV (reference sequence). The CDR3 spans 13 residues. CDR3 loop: CASSLDELQPQHF. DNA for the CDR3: TGTGCCAGCAGTTTAGACGAGCTACAGCCCCAGCATTTT.

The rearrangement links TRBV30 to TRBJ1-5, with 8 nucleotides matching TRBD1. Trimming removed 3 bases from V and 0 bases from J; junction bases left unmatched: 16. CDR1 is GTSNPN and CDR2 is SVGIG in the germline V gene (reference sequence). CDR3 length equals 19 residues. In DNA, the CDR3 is TGTGCCTGGAGGGAAGGAACCGACAGGGGCCTATATAGCAATCAGCCCCAGCATTTT. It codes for CAWREGTDRGLYSNQPQHF.

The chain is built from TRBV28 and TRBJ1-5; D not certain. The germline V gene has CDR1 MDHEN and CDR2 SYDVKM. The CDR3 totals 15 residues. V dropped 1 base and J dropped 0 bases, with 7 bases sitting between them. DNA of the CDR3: TGTGCCAGCAGTTTATTCAGAATTAGCAATCAGCCCCAGCATTTT. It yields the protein CASSLFRISNQPQHF.

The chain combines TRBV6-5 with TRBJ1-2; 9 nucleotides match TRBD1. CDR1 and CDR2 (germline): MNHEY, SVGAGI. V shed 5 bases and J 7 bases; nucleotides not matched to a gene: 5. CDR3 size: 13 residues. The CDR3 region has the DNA TGTGCCAGCAGTCCAACAGGGGGCAGTGGCTACACCTTC. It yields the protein CASSPTGGSGYTF.

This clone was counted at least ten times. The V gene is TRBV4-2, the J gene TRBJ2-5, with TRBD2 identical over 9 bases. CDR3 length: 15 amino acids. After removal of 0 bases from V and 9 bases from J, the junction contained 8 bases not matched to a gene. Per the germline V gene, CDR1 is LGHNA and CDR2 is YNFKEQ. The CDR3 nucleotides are TGTGCCAGCAGCCAAGATAGGGCCGAGCGGGGGGCCCAGTACTTC. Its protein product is CASSQDRAERGAQYF.

The CDR3 coding sequence is TGTGCCAGCAGTCAAGGACAGAATCAGCCCCAGCATTTT. Translation: CASSQGQNQPQHF. The genes are TRBV2 and TRBJ1-5; possibly TRBD1 for D (6 bases). V was clipped by 5 bases and J by 4 bases, with 9 bases between them. Germline lookup yields CDR1 SNHLY and CDR2 FYNNEI. This CDR3 has 13 amino acids.

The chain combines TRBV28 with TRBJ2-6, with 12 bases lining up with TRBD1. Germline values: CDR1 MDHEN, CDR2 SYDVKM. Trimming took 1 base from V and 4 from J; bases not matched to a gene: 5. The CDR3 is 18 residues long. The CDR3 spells CASSLFRDRGRGANVLTF. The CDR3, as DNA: TGTGCCAGCAGTTTATTCCGGGACAGGGGGCGCGGGGCCAACGTCCTGACTTTC.

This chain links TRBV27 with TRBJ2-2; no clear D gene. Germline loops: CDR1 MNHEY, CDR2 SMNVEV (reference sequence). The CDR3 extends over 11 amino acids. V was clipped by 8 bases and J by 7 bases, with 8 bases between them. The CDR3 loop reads CASEWGGELFF. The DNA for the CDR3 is TGTGCCAGCGAATGGGGCGGGGAGCTGTTTTTT.

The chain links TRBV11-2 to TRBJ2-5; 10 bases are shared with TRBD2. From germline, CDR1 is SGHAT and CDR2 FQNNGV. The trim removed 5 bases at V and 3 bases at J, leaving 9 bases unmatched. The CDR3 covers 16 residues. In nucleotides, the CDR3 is TGTGCCAGCAGCACTACTACGGGACTAGCGAAAGAGACCCAGTACTTC. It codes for CASSTTTGLAKETQYF.

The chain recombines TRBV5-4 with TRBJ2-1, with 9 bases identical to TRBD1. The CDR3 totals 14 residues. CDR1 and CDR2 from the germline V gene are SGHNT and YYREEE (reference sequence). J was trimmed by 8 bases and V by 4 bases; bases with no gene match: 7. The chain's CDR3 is CASSPRDRAHEQFF. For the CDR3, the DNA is TGTGCCAGCAGCCCGCGGGACAGGGCCCATGAGCAGTTCTTC.

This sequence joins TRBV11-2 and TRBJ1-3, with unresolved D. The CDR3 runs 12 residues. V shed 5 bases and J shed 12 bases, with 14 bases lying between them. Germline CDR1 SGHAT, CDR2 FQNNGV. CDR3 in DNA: TGTGCCAGCAGCGACCCCCCCCGCGGCATATATTTT. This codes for CASSDPPRGIYF.

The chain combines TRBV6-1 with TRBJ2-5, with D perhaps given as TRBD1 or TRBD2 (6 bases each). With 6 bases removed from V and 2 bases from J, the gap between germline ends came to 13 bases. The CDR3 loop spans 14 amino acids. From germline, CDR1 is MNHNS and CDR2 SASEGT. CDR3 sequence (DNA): TGTGCCAGCAGCGTGACAGGACTACAAGAGACCCAGTACTTC. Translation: CASSVTGLQETQYF.

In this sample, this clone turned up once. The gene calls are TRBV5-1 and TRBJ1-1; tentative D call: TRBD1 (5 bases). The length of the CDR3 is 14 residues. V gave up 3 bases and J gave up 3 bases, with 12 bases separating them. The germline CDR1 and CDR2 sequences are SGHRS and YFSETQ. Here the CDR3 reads CASSWGTGDTEAFF. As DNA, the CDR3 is TGCGCCAGCAGCTGGGGGACTGGGGACACTGAAGCTTTCTTT.

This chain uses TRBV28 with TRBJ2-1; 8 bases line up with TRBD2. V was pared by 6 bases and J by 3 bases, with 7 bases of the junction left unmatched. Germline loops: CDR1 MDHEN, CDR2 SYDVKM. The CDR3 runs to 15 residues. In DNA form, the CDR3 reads TGTGCCAGCAGCCCCAGGGGACTAGGCTACAATGAGCAGTTCTTC. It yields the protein CASSPRGLGYNEQFF.

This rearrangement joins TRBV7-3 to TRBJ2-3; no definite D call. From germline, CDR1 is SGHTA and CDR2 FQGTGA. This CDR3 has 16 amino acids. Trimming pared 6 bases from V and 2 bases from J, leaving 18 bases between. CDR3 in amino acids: CASSNRPIRNTDTQYF. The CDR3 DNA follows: TGTGCCAGCAGTAATCGACCCATAAGAAACACAGATACGCAGTATTTT.

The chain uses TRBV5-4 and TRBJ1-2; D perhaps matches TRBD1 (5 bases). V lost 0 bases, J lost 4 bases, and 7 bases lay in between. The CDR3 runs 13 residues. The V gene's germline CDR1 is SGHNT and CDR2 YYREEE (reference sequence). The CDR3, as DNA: TGTGCCAGCAGCTTGGGGGGCAGCTATGGCTACACCTTC. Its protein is CASSLGGSYGYTF.

Here the CDR3 DNA reads TGTGCCAGCAGCTCAAGCTCCTACGAGCAGTACTTC. Amino acid sequence: CASSSSSYEQYF. The chain joins TRBV11-2 to TRBJ2-7; D not certain. Deletions cut 4 bases from V and 0 bases from J, with 4 bases between. Germline loops: CDR1 SGHAT, CDR2 FQNNGV. The CDR3 covers 12 residues.

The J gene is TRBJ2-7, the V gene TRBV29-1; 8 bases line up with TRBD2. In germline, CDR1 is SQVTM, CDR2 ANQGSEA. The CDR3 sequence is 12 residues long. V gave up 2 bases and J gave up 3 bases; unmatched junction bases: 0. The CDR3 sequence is CSVELAGYEQYF. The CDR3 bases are TGCAGCGTTGAACTAGCGGGCTACGAGCAGTACTTC.